This TCR beta chain was recovered during a study of pediatric ulcerative colitis. The CDR3 is made up of 18 amino acids. The junction had 13 bases not matched to a gene; V was cut back by 5 bases and J by 0 bases. CDR1 is SGHAT and CDR2 is FQDESV in the germline V gene (reference sequence). This clone was observed once. The rectum was sampled with one to two pinch biopsies at colonoscopy. The diagnostic colonoscopy in ulcerative colitis patients preceded any immunosuppressive treatment. The assay was immunoSEQ multiplex PCR, and TCRdb's table has in-frame clones only and misses some. Of about 40,000 clones in the sample, roughly four fifths were seen once.

Sequencing was done on a sample of gut tissue. This clonotype originated in a boy younger than 18 with severe ulcerative colitis. The V and J genes are TRBV11-1 and TRBJ2-4; 7 bases are a match to TRBD1. The CDR3 region is CASSVAGTVHIAKNIQYF. The CDR3 bases are TGTGCCAGCAGCGTTGCCGGGACAGTCCATATAGCCAAAAACATTCAGTACTTC.